This entry features one T cell receptor (beta chain) sequence. This sample stems from a study of follicular helper T cells after annual influenza vaccination. Generated by immunoSEQ multiplex PCR, the TCRdb table keeps only in-frame clones and is missing some. The sample has a few thousand clones, about 80% seen once. The time point denotes: 2014-2015 season, 7 days after vaccination. This CDR3 has 16 amino acids. CDR1 is SGHTA, CDR2 FQGNSA, per germline. Trimming took 5 bases from V and 6 from J; bases not matched to a gene: 7. The starting material was CXCR5- memory CD4+ T cells sorted from blood, obtained 7 days after influenza vaccination. The chain uses TRBV7-2 and TRBJ2-3; 14 bases match TRBD2. The TCR was taken from an adult who received the influenza vaccine. This CDR3 reads CASSPRLAGGGDTQYF. The CDR3 coding sequence is TGTGCCAGCAGCCCCCGACTAGCGGGGGGGGGCGATACGCAGTATTTT.